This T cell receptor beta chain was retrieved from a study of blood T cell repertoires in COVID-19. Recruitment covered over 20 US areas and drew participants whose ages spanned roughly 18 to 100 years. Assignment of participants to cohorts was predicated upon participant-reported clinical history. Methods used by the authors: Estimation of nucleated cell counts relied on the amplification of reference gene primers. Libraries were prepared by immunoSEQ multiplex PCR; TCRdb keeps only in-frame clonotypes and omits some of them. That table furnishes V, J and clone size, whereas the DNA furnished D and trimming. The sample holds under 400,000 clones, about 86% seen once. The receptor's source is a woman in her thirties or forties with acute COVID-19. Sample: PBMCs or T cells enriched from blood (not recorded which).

Here the CDR3 DNA reads TGCAGCGTAACACAGGGGTCAGGCACAGATACGCAGTATTTT. Translating gives CSVTQGSGTDTQYF. This chain connects TRBV29-1 to TRBJ2-3; 7 bases map to TRBD1. CDR1 and CDR2 from the germline V gene are SQVTM and ANQGSEA. The CDR3 loop spans 14 amino acids. V lost 6 bases to trimming and J lost 1 base; unmatched junction nucleotides: 7.